Listed here is a single TCR beta chain. The method was immunoSEQ multiplex PCR; TCRdb's version includes in-frame clones alone and lacks a portion of them. The sample holds approximately 38,000 clones, 79% seen once. The record originates from a study of PD-1 blockade in mismatch repair-deficient tumors. The ends were cut back, 0 bases at V and 3 bases at J, with 15 bases in the middle. The germline gives CDR1 LGHNA, CDR2 YSLEER. The CDR3 is 16 residues long. This receptor was identified in an adult with mismatch repair-deficient cancer. The sequenced sample was peripheral blood, obtained 4 weeks after starting pembrolizumab. V is TRBV4-3 and J is TRBJ2-7; tentative D call: TRBD1 (6 bases). Here the CDR3 reads CASSQDPPGVNYEQYF. The CDR3 region has the DNA TGCGCCAGCAGCCAAGATCCGCCAGGGGTAAACTACGAGCAGTACTTC.